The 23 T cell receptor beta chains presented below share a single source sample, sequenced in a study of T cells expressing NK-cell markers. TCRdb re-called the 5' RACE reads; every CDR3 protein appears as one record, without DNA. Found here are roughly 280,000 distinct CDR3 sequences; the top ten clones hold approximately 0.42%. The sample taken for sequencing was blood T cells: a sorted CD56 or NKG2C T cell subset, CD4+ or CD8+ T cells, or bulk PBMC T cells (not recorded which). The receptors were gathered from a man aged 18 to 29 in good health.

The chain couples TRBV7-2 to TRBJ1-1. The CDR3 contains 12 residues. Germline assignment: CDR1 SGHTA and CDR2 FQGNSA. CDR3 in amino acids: CASSLAKTEAFF.

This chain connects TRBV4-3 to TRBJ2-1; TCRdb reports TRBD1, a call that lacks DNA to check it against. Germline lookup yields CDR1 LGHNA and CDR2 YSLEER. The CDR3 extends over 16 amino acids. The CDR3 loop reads CASSVGTTGSYNEQFF.

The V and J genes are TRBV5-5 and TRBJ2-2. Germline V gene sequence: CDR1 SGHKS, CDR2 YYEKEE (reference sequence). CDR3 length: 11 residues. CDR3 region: CASSHTGELFF. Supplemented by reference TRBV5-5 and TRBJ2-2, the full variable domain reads DAGVTQSPTHLIKTRGQQVTLRCSPISGHKSVSWYQQVLGQGPQFIFQYYEKEERGRGNFPDRFSARQFPNYSSELNVNALLLGDSALYLCASSHTGELFFGEGSRLTVL.

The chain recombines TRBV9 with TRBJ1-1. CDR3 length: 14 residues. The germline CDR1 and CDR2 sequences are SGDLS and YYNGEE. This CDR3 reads CASSVVSGNTEAFF.

The CDR3 here is CASSYSVSGVSNQPQHF. The chain joins TRBV6-5 to TRBJ1-5; checking the TCRdb D call of TRBD1 is not possible without DNA. The CDR3 has 17 amino acids. Germline CDR1 reads MNHEY; CDR2 reads SVGAGI.

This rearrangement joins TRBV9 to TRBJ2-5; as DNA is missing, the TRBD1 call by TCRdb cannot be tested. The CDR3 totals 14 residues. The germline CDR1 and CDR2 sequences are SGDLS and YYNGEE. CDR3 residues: CASSVHGTVETQYF.

This chain's CDR3 is CASSSTGVQYF. V and J are TRBV7-2 and TRBJ2-7; TCRdb's D gene call, TRBD1, goes unchecked for lack of DNA. The CDR3 extends over 11 amino acids. The V gene's germline CDR1 is SGHTA and CDR2 FQGNSA.

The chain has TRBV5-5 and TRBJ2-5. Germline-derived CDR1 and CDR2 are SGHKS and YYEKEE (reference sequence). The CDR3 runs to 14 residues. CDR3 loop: CASSSYSTQETQYF. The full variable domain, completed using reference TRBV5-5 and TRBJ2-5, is DAGVTQSPTHLIKTRGQQVTLRCSPISGHKSVSWYQQVLGQGPQFIFQYYEKEERGRGNFPDRFSARQFPNYSSELNVNALLLGDSALYLCASSSYSTQETQYFGPGTRLLVL.

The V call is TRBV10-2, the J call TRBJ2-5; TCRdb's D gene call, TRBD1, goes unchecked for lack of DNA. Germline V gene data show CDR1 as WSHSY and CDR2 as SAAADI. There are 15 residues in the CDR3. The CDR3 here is CASSESGTKQETQYF.

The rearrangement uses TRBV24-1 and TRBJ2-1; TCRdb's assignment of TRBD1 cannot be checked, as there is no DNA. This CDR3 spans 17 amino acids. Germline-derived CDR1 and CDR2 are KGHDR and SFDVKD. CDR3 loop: CATSDFGGRGTYNEQFF.

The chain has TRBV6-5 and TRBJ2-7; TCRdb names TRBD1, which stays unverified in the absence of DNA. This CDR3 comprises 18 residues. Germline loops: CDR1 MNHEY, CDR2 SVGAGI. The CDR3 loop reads CASRLRGTIGTGFHEQYF.

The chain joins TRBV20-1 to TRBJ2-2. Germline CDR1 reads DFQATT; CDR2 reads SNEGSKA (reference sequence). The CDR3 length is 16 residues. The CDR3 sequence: CSARDASESNTGELFF.

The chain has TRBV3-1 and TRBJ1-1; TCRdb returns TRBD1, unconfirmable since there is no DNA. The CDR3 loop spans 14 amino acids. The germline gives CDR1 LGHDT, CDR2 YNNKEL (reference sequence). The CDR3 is CASSPGTENTEAFF.

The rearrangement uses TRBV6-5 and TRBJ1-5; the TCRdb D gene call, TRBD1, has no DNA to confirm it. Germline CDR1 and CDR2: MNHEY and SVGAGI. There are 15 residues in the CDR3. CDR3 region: CASRMDRDSNQPQHF.

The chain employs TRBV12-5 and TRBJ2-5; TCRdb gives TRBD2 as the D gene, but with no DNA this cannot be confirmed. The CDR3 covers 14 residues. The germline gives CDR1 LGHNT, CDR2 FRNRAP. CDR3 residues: CASFSGRAGETQYF.

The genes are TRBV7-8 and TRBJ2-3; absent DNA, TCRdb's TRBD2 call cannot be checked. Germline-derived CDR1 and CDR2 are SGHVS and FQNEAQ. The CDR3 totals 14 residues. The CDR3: CASSSSGLGDTQYF.

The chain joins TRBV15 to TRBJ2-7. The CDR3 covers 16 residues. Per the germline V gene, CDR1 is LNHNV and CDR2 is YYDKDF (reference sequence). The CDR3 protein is CATSRGPDGGLHEQYF.

The CDR3 here is CASSTPDTQYF. The chain links TRBV21-1 to TRBJ2-3. TRBV21-1 is an annotated pseudogene. There are 11 residues in the CDR3.

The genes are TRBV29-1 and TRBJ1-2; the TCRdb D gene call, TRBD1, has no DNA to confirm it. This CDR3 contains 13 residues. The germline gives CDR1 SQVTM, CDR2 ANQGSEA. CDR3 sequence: CSVETGGTYGYTF.

The CDR3 loop reads CSARDGRTAWGETQYF. The chain joins TRBV20-1 to TRBJ2-5; the D call of TRBD1 rests on TCRdb alone, since no DNA is present to check it. Per the germline V gene, CDR1 is DFQATT and CDR2 is SNEGSKA (reference sequence). The CDR3 runs to 16 residues.

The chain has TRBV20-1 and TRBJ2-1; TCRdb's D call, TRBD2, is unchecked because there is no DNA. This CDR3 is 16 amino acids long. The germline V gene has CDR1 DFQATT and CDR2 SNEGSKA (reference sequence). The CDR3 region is CSARKREHYRNNEQFF.

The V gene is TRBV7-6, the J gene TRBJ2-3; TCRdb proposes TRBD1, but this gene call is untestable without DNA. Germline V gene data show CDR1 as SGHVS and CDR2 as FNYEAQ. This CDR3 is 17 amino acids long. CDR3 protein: CASSLGNRGALSDTQYF.

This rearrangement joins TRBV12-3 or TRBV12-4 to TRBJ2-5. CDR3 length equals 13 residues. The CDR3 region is CASSANIQETQYF.